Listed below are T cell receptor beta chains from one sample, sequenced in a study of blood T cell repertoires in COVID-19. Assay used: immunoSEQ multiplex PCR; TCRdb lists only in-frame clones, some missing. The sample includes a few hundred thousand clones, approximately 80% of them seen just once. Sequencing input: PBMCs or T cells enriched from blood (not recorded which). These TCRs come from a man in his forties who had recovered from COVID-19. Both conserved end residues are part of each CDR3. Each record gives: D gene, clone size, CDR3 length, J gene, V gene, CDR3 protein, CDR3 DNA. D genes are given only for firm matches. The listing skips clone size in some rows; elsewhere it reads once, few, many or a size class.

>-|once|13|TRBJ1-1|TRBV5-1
CASSFRQNTEAFF
TGCGCCAGCAGCTTCCGACAGAACACTGAAGCTTTCTTT
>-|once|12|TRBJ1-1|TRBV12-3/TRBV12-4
CASSDWHTEAFF
TGTGCCAGCAGCGACTGGCACACTGAAGCTTTCTTT
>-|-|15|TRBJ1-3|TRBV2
CASNKQGITGNTIYF
TGTGCCAGCAACAAACAGGGAATCACTGGAAACACCATATATTTT
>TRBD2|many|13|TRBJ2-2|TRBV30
CACLKAGAGELFF
TGTGCCTGCCTCAAAGCGGGAGCCGGGGAGCTGTTTTTT
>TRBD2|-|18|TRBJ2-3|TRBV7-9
CASSLRSSGSQRTDTQYF
TGTGCCAGCAGCTTGCGCTCTAGCGGGAGTCAGAGGACAGATACGCAGTATTTT
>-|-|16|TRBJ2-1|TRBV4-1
CASSQDISGLKRVQFF
TGCGCCAGCAGCCAAGACATTTCGGGTCTAAAAAGAGTGCAGTTCTTC
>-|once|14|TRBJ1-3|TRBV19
CASSLMSGGNTIYF
TGTGCCAGTAGTTTGATGAGCGGTGGAAACACCATATATTTT
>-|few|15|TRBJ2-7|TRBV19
CASRPAGGHYYEQYF
TGTGCCAGTAGACCTGCCGGCGGACACTACTACGAGCAGTACTTC
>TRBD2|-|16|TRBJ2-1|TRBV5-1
CASSIDSGRVRNEQFF
TGCGCCAGCAGCATAGATAGCGGGAGGGTAAGGAATGAGCAGTTCTTC
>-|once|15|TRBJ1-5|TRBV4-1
CASSQDKGFNQPQHF
TGCGCCAGCAGCCAAGATAAGGGGTTTAATCAGCCCCAGCATTTT
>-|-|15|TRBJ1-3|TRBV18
CASSPKGVSGNTIYF
TGTGCCAGCTCACCAAAGGGGGTCTCTGGAAACACCATATATTTT
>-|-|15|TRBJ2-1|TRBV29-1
CSVGFGHQSYNEQFF
TGCAGCGTTGGGTTTGGACACCAGTCCTACAATGAGCAGTTCTTC
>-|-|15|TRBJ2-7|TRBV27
CASRAVDLEAYEQYF
TGTGCCAGCCGCGCCGTCGACTTGGAGGCCTACGAGCAGTACTTC
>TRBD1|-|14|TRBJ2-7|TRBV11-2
CASSWGQGAYEQYF
TGTGCCAGCAGCTGGGGGCAGGGGGCTTACGAGCAGTACTTC
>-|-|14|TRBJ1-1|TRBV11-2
CASSPTGLDTEAFF
TGTGCCAGCAGCCCCACAGGGTTGGACACTGAAGCTTTCTTT
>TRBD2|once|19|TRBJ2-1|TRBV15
CATSRGISGAGGLYNEQFF
TGTGCCACCAGCAGAGGAATTAGTGGGGCGGGGGGCCTCTACAATGAGCAGTTCTTC
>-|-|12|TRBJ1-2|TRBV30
CAGKHEIGQTSF
TGTGCCGGTAAACACGAGATTGGGCAGACGTCCTTC
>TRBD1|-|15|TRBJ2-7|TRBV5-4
CASSVRDRGTSEQYF
TGTGCCAGCAGCGTCCGGGACAGGGGGACTAGTGAGCAGTACTTC
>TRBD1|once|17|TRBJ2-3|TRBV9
CASSVRPPGQGFNTQYF
TGTGCCAGCAGCGTAAGGCCTCCGGGACAGGGGTTTAATACGCAGTATTTT
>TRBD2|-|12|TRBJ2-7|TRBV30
CAWTTSGREQYF
TGTGCCTGGACGACTAGCGGGAGGGAGCAGTACTTC
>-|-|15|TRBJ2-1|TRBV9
CASSVGGGLPNEQFF
TGTGCCAGCAGCGTAGGTGGGGGACTTCCTAATGAGCAGTTCTTC
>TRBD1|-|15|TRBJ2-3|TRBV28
CASSPGDRLTDTQYF
TGTGCCAGCAGTCCAGGGGACAGGCTCACAGATACGCAGTATTTT
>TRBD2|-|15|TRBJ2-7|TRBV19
CASSMAAGGSYEQYF
TGTGCCAGTAGTATGGCAGCGGGAGGTTCCTACGAGCAGTACTTC
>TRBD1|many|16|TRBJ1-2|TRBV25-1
CASSDRIRTGQGGYTF
TGTGCCAGCAGTGACCGAATACGGACAGGGCAGGGTGGCTACACCTTC
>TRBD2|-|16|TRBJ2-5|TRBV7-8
CASSLRTSGGGETQYF
TGTGCCAGCAGCTTAAGAACTAGCGGAGGGGGAGAGACCCAGTACTTC
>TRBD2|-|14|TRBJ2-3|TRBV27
CASSLSGSGYTQYF
TGTGCCAGCAGTTTAAGCGGGAGCGGGTATACGCAGTATTTT
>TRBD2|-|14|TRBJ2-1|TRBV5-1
CASNKREGYNEQFF
TGCGCCAGCAACAAGCGGGAAGGCTACAATGAGCAGTTCTTC
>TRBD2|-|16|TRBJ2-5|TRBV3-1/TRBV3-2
CASSQVASGYQETQYF
TGTGCCAGCAGCCAAGTCGCTAGCGGGTACCAAGAGACCCAGTACTTC
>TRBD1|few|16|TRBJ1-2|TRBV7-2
CASSFGTGVSNYGYTF
TGTGCCAGCAGCTTCGGGACAGGGGTTTCTAACTATGGCTACACCTTC
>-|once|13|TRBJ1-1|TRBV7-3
CASSLQQRTEAFF
TGTGCCAGCAGCCTCCAACAGCGGACTGAAGCTTTCTTT
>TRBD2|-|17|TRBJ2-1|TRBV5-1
CASSLVTSSGAYNEQFF
TGCGCCAGCAGCTTGGTTACTTCTAGCGGGGCTTACAATGAGCAGTTCTTC
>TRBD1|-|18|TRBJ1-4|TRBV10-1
CASTQVPGQGATNEKLFF
TGCGCCAGCACCCAAGTCCCGGGACAGGGGGCAACTAATGAAAAACTGTTTTTT
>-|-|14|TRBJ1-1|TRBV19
CASSTGIRNTEAFF
TGTGCCAGTAGTACAGGAATTCGGAACACTGAAGCTTTCTTT
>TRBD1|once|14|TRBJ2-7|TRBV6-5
CASRPGQTFYEQYF
TGTGCCAGCAGACCGGGACAGACTTTCTACGAGCAGTACTTC
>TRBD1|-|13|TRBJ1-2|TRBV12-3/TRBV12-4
CASSLDRGYGYTF
TGTGCCAGCAGTTTAGACAGGGGGTATGGCTACACCTTC
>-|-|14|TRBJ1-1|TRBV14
CASSPRSMNTEAFF
TGTGCCAGCAGCCCGCGAAGCATGAACACTGAAGCTTTCTTT
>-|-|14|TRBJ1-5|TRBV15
CATSRGGGNQPQHF
TGTGCCACCAGCAGAGGAGGGGGAAATCAGCCCCAGCATTTT
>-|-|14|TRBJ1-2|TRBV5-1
CASSLALGTGGYTF
TGCGCCAGCAGCTTGGCGTTGGGGACTGGTGGCTACACCTTC
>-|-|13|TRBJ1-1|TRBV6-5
CASMAGWNTEAFF
TGTGCCAGCATGGCAGGCTGGAACACTGAAGCTTTCTTT
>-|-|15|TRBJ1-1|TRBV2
CASRPESGLNTEAFF
TGTGCCAGCAGGCCGGAATCAGGATTGAACACTGAAGCTTTCTTT
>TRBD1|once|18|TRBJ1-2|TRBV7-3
CASSSQSDGTGGLDGYTF
TGTGCCAGCAGCTCCCAAAGCGACGGGACAGGGGGCTTAGATGGCTACACCTTC
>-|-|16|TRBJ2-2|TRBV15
CATSPRLGVNTGELFF
TGTGCCACCAGCCCCCGACTCGGCGTGAACACCGGGGAGCTGTTTTTT
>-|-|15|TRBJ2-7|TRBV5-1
CASSLSYGGTYEQYF
TGCGCCAGCAGCTTATCATATGGCGGAACCTACGAGCAGTACTTC
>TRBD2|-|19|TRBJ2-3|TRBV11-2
CASSFLPTSGDPRTDTQYF
TGTGCCAGCAGCTTTCTCCCTACTAGCGGGGATCCTCGCACAGATACGCAGTATTTT
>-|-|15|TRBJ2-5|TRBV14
CASSQARPGRETQYF
TGTGCCAGCAGCCAAGCCAGGCCAGGTAGAGAGACCCAGTACTTC
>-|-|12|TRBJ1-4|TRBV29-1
CSVEGGDEKLFF
TGCAGCGTTGAAGGGGGGGATGAAAAACTGTTTTTT
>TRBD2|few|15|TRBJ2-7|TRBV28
CASSGTRSFSYEQYF
TGTGCCAGCAGTGGGACTAGGAGTTTCTCCTACGAGCAGTACTTC
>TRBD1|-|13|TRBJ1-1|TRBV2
CASSWDSNSEAFF
TGTGCCAGCAGCTGGGACAGTAACTCAGAAGCTTTCTTT
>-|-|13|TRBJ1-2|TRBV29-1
CSVEAQGNYGYTF
TGCAGCGTTGAAGCTCAGGGAAACTATGGCTACACCTTC
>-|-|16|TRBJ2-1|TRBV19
CASSRTGRSSYNEQFF
TGTGCCAGTAGTAGAACAGGGAGAAGCTCCTACAATGAGCAGTTCTTC
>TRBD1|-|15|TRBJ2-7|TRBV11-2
CASSLETGGSYEQYF
TGTGCCAGCAGCTTAGAGACAGGGGGATCCTACGAGCAGTACTTC
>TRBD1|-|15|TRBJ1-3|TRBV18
CASSRRDSSGNTIYF
TGTGCCAGCTCCCGGCGGGACAGCTCTGGAAACACCATATATTTT
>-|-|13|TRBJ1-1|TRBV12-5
CASSLTGNTEAFF
TGTGCTAGCTCACTGACGGGGAATACTGAAGCTTTCTTT
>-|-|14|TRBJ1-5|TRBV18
CASSSSAGNQPQHF
TGTGCCAGTTCCTCTTCCGCGGGCAATCAGCCCCAGCATTTT
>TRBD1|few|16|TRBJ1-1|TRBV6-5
CASSYLRTGGNTEAFF
TGTGCCAGCAGTTACTTACGGACAGGGGGCAACACTGAAGCTTTCTTT
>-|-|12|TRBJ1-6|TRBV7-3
CASSVGNSPLHF
TGTGCCAGCAGCGTCGGTAATTCACCCCTCCACTTT
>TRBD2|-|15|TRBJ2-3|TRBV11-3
CASSRGNGEGDTQYF
TGTGCCAGCAGCCGCGGAAATGGGGAGGGAGATACGCAGTATTTT